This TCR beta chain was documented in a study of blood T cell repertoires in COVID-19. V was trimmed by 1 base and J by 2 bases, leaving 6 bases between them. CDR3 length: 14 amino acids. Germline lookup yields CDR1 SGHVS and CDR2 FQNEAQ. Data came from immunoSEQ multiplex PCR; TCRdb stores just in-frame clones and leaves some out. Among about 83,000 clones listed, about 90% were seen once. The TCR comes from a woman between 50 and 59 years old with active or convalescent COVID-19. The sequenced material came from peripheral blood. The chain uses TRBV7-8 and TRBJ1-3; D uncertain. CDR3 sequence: CASSLGLAGNTIYF. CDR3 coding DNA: TGTGCCAGCAGCTTAGGACTAGCTGGAAACACCATATATTTT.